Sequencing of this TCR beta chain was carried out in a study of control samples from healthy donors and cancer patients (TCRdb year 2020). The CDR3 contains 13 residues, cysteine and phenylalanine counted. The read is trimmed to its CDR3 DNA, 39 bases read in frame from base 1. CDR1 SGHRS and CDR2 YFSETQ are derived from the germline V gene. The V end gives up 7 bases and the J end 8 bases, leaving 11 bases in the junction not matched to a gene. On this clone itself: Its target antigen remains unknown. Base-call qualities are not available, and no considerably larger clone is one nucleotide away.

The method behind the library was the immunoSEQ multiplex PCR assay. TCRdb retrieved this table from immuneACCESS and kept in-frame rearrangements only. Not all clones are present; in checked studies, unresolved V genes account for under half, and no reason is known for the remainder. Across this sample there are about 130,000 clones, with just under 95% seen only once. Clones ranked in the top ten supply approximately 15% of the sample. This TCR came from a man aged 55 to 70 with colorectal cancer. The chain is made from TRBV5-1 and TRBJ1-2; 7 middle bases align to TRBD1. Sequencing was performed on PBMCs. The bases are TGCGCCAGCGGGGAGCCAGGGGGTGAAGGCTACACCTTC. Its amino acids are CASGEPGGEGYTF.